These T cell receptor beta chains were read from a single sample in a study of blood T cell repertoires in COVID-19. Assay: immunoSEQ multiplex PCR; the TCRdb copy retains only in-frame clones and omits some. The repertoire holds fewer than 250,000 clones, with roughly 86% as singletons. Sequences were obtained from peripheral blood. These receptors were obtained from a woman of 80 years or more with COVID-19, enrolled during active disease. Each CDR3 is given with its conserved first and last residue. The D gene is left open where the match is weak. A row's size may be missing; if present it is once, few, many or a size class.

clone size: once
V gene: TRBV7-8
D gene: -
J gene: TRBJ2-2
CDR3 protein: CASSSTGGQTGELFF
CDR3 DNA: TGTGCCAGCAGCTCGACGGGGGGCCAGACCGGGGAGCTGTTTTTT

clone size: -
V gene: TRBV11-2
D gene: TRBD2
J gene: TRBJ2-5
CDR3 protein: CASSLNPYTGGKETQYF
CDR3 DNA: TGTGCCAGCAGCTTAAACCCCTATACGGGGGGGAAAGAGACCCAGTACTTC

clone size: -
V gene: TRBV6-5
D gene: -
J gene: TRBJ2-5
CDR3 protein: CASSYSTGEWETQYF
CDR3 DNA: TGTGCCAGCAGTTACTCGACGGGGGAATGGGAGACCCAGTACTTC

clone size: -
V gene: TRBV3-1/TRBV3-2
D gene: -
J gene: TRBJ2-3
CDR3 protein: CASSHHGDTQYF
CDR3 DNA: TGTGCCAGCAGCCATCACGGGGATACGCAGTATTTT

clone size: many
V gene: TRBV9
D gene: -
J gene: TRBJ2-1
CDR3 protein: CASSVGQSSYNEQFF
CDR3 DNA: TGTGCCAGCAGCGTAGGACAGAGCTCCTACAATGAGCAGTTCTTC

clone size: -
V gene: TRBV5-1
D gene: TRBD1
J gene: TRBJ1-1
CDR3 protein: CASSLEGGGNTEAFF
CDR3 DNA: TGCGCCAGCAGCTTGGAAGGGGGCGGAAACACTGAAGCTTTCTTT

clone size: -
V gene: TRBV9
D gene: TRBD1
J gene: TRBJ1-1
CDR3 protein: CASSLTGDKNTEAFF
CDR3 DNA: TGTGCCAGCAGCCTGACAGGGGATAAGAACACTGAAGCTTTCTTT

clone size: -
V gene: TRBV28
D gene: -
J gene: TRBJ1-5
CDR3 protein: CASRGGGQSNQPQHF
CDR3 DNA: TGTGCCAGCCGAGGCGGGGGGCAGAGCAATCAGCCCCAGCATTTT

clone size: -
V gene: TRBV29-1
D gene: -
J gene: TRBJ1-2
CDR3 protein: CSAETGDGYTF
CDR3 DNA: TGCAGCGCCGAGACAGGAGATGGCTACACCTTC

clone size: -
V gene: TRBV7-9
D gene: TRBD2
J gene: TRBJ2-5
CDR3 protein: CASSPRTSQETQYF
CDR3 DNA: TGTGCCAGCAGCCCCCGGACTAGCCAAGAGACCCAGTACTTC

clone size: -
V gene: TRBV12-5
D gene: TRBD1
J gene: TRBJ1-1
CDR3 protein: CASGLGDRDQRF
CDR3 DNA: TGTGCTAGTGGTTTGGGAGACAGGGATCAAAGGTTT

clone size: many
V gene: TRBV2
D gene: TRBD1
J gene: TRBJ2-1
CDR3 protein: CASKDRGVNNEQFF
CDR3 DNA: TGTGCCAGCAAAGACAGGGGAGTCAACAATGAGCAGTTCTTC

clone size: -
V gene: TRBV28
D gene: -
J gene: TRBJ1-4
CDR3 protein: CASSSPLNEKLFF
CDR3 DNA: TGTGCCAGCAGTTCCCCCCTTAATGAAAAACTGTTTTTT

clone size: -
V gene: TRBV12-3/TRBV12-4
D gene: -
J gene: TRBJ1-5
CDR3 protein: CASSHLRDQPQHF
CDR3 DNA: TGTGCCAGCAGCCATCTCAGGGATCAGCCCCAGCATTTT

clone size: -
V gene: TRBV19
D gene: TRBD1
J gene: TRBJ1-4
CDR3 protein: CASSPGGTGINEKLFF
CDR3 DNA: TGTGCCAGTAGTCCTGGGGGGACAGGGATTAATGAAAAACTGTTTTTT